One and the same sample provided the 30 T cell receptor beta chains below, sequenced in a study of radiotherapy plus CTLA-4 blockade in lung cancer. The assay was immunoSEQ multiplex PCR, and TCRdb's table has in-frame clones only and misses some. The table lists about 97,000 clones, 65% to 80% of them singletons. The source was peripheral blood, collected from a patient treated with radiotherapy plus ipilimumab. Receptors originate from a human donor with non-small cell lung cancer who had a partial response to radiotherapy plus ipilimumab. Some clones in this sample may be carry-over from other donors' samples.

V is TRBV7-9 and J is TRBJ2-3; TRBD2 aligns across 7 bases. CDR1 is SEHNR and CDR2 is FQNEAQ in the germline V gene (reference sequence). V dropped 3 bases and J dropped 5; count of bases not matched to a gene: 8. The CDR3 contains 15 residues. The CDR3 spells CASSLARGRGDTQYF. The CDR3 DNA is TGTGCCAGCAGCTTGGCACGCGGGAGAGGAGATACGCAGTATTTT.

CDR3 sequence: CASSRQGHEQYF. In DNA form, the CDR3 reads TGTGCCAGCAGTAGACAGGGCCACGAGCAGTACTTC. The V call is TRBV6-6, the J call TRBJ2-7; 7 positions agree with TRBD1. The CDR3 is 12 amino acids. Germline V gene lookup returns CDR1 MNHNY and CDR2 SVGAGI (reference sequence). Trimming took 5 bases from V and 5 from J; bases not matched to a gene: 3.

The chain recombines TRBV12-2 with TRBJ2-5; TRBD1, the table's D call, lacks a check against the DNA. TRBV12-2 is marked as a pseudogene. The CDR3 is 21 residues long. The CDR3 DNA sequence: TGTGCAAGTCGCTTAGGGGGAAGGGACCGGGACAGGGGACCACCGGGAGAGACCCAGTACTTC. It specifies CASRLGGRDRDRGPPGETQYF.

J is TRBJ2-3 and V is TRBV7-3, with D perhaps TRBD2 (5 bases). Germline-derived CDR1 and CDR2 are SGHTA and FQGTGA. Trimming stripped 6 bases from V and 3 bases from J, with 10 bases between. The CDR3 sequence is 13 residues long. For the CDR3, the DNA is TGTGCCAGCAGGGGCCCGGGGACAGATACGCAGTATTTT. It codes for CASRGPGTDTQYF. Full variable domain (outside the CDR3, taken from reference TRBV7-3 and TRBJ2-3): GAGVSQTPSNKVTEKGKYVELRCDPISGHTALYWYRQSLGQGPEFLIYFQGTGAADDSGLPNDRFFAVRPEGSVSTLKIQRTERGDSAVYLCASRGPGTDTQYFGPGTRLTVL.

This chain uses TRBV25-1 with TRBJ2-5; no clear D gene. The germline gives CDR1 MGHDK, CDR2 SYGVNS. Trimming shortened V by 1 base and J by 2 bases, and 14 bases separated the two germline ends. The CDR3 extends over 16 amino acids. Here the CDR3 reads CASSESGRGVQETQYF. CDR3 coding DNA: TGTGCCAGCAGTGAATCCGGTCGCGGAGTTCAAGAGACCCAGTACTTC.

This clone appeared once. This chain connects TRBV19 to TRBJ1-5; D possibly corresponds to TRBD1 (6 bases). The CDR3 totals 12 residues. Germline-derived CDR1 and CDR2 are LNHDA and SQIVND (reference sequence). Deletions cut 4 bases from V and 7 bases from J, with 8 bases between. The CDR3 loop reads CASSNRDQPQHF. CDR3 nucleotides: TGTGCCAGTAGTAACAGGGACCAGCCCCAGCATTTT.

Many counts were recorded for this clone. J is TRBJ1-6 and V is TRBV19; D remains unclear. This CDR3 is built from 12 residues. Trimming cost V 5 bases and J 8 bases, with 7 bases left between them. Germline V CDR1 and CDR2: LNHDA, SQIVND (reference sequence). The DNA for the CDR3 is TGTGCCAGTAGTTCGAGTGATTCACCCCTCCACTTT. It codes for CASSSSDSPLHF.

This chain connects TRBV5-1 to TRBJ2-3, with TRBD1 matching over 8 bases. The V gene end was trimmed by 5 bases and the J gene end by 3 bases; junction bases not matched to a gene: 5. Germline V lookup: CDR1 SGHRS, CDR2 YFSETQ. This CDR3 contains 14 residues. This chain's CDR3 is CASRATGVTDTQYF. In nucleotides, the CDR3 is TGCGCCAGCAGGGCGACAGGGGTAACAGATACGCAGTATTTT.

The chain combines TRBV19 with TRBJ1-3; D not certain. V dropped 2 bases and J dropped 0 bases, with 8 bases sitting between them. The CDR3 spans 15 residues. Per germline, CDR1 LNHDA and CDR2 SQIVND (reference sequence). The CDR3 is CASSILAASGNTIYF. CDR3 coding DNA: TGTGCCAGTAGTATATTGGCCGCCTCTGGAAACACCATATATTTT.

This rearrangement joins TRBV4-2 to TRBJ2-7, with D tentatively TRBD2 (6 bases). The V gene lost 4 bases and the J gene lost 4 bases, with 26 bases spanning the gap. The CDR3 sequence is 18 residues long. Germline-derived CDR1 and CDR2 are LGHNA and YNFKEQ. The CDR3 region is CASSLQGRYRDFVYEQYF. The CDR3 bases are TGTGCCAGCAGCCTCCAAGGGAGATACCGGGACTTTGTGTACGAGCAGTACTTC.

The V and J genes are TRBV29-1 and TRBJ2-1; D gene ambiguous. The ends were cut back, 4 bases at V and 4 bases at J, with 8 bases in the middle. Germline V gives CDR1 SQVTM, CDR2 ANQGSEA. The CDR3 length is 12 residues. CDR3 protein: CSVGAEYNEQFF. CDR3 nucleotides: TGCAGCGTTGGGGCCGAATACAATGAGCAGTTCTTC.

This clone was detected only a few times. The CDR3 coding sequence is TGCAGCGTTGTAGTTGGGCTCGGTCAGCCCCAGCATTTT. It is translated as CSVVVGLGQPQHF. The chain combines TRBV29-1 with TRBJ1-5; no firm D call. From germline, CDR1 is SQVTM and CDR2 ANQGSEA. The V gene lost 4 bases and the J gene lost 6 bases, with 13 bases spanning the gap. CDR3 length equals 13 residues.

This sequence joins TRBV7-2 and TRBJ2-3; 11 bases align to TRBD2. The CDR3 loop spans 16 amino acids. Trimming removed 2 bases from V and 6 bases from J; junction bases left unmatched: 7. The germline V gene encodes CDR1 SGHTA and CDR2 FQGNSA. CDR3 coding DNA: TGTGCCAGCAGCTTAACTAGCGGGGGCGGGGGGGATACGCAGTATTTT. Translating it yields CASSLTSGGGGDTQYF. Full variable domain (remainder filled in from reference TRBV7-2 and TRBJ2-3): GAGVSQSPSNKVTEKGKDVELRCDPISGHTALYWYRQSLGQGLEFLIYFQGNSAPDKSGLPSDRFSAERTGGSVSTLTIQRTQQEDSAVYLCASSLTSGGGGDTQYFGPGTRLTVL.

The CDR3: CASSASKLGGQVGYTF. Written as DNA, the CDR3 is TGTGCCAGCAGCGCATCCAAGTTGGGGGGGCAGGTTGGCTACACCTTC. This chain uses TRBV7-8 with TRBJ1-2; a weak D match, TRBD1 (6 bases). Trimming pared 5 bases from V and 7 bases from J, leaving 23 bases between. Germline loops: CDR1 SGHVS, CDR2 FQNEAQ. This CDR3 spans 16 amino acids.

The V gene is TRBV18, the J gene TRBJ2-4, with TRBD2 as a possible D gene (5 bases). Trimming shortened V by 3 bases and J by 6 bases, and 9 bases separated the two germline ends. Germline CDR1 reads KGHSH; CDR2 reads LQKENI. The CDR3 sequence is 13 residues long. The chain's CDR3 is CASSPSGRNIQYF. CDR3 nucleotide sequence: TGTGCCAGCTCACCGAGTGGGAGAAACATTCAGTACTTC.

The CDR3 sequence: CASSQVEGQGPADTQYF. Written as DNA, the CDR3 is TGCGCCAGCAGCCAAGTAGAGGGACAGGGTCCAGCAGATACGCAGTATTTT. The genes are TRBV4-1 and TRBJ2-3; 9 nucleotides match TRBD1. Trimming at V came to 1 base and at J to 4 bases, leaving 9 bases not matched to a gene. CDR3 length: 17 residues. CDR1 is MGHRA and CDR2 is YSYEKL in the germline V gene.

This sequence joins TRBV30 and TRBJ2-3; 8 bases fit TRBD1. CDR3 size: 12 residues. Germline CDR1 is GTSNPN and CDR2 is SVGIG (reference sequence). Germline trimming cut 4 bases from V and 6 bases from J; bases unmatched to any gene: 3. CDR3 region: CAWTTGADTQYF. The DNA of the CDR3 is TGTGCCTGGACGACAGGGGCTGATACGCAGTATTTT. The entire variable domain, with the rest obtained from reference TRBV30 and TRBJ2-3, is as follows: SQTIHQWPATLVQPVGSPLSLECTVEGTSNPNLYWYRQAAGRGLQLLFYSVGIGQISSEVPQNLSASRPQDRQFILSSKKLLLSDSGFYLCAWTTGADTQYFGPGTRLTVL.

V gene TRBV7-9 combines with J gene TRBJ2-3, with D tentatively TRBD2 (6 bases). CDR1 is SEHNR, CDR2 FQNEAQ, per germline (reference sequence). The CDR3 has 13 residues. Trimming removed 11 bases from V and 2 bases from J, with 14 bases in between. The CDR3 DNA reads as TGTGCCGGGGGGTGGGGGGACACAGATACGCAGTATTTT. As protein: CAGGWGDTDTQYF.

The chain uses TRBV7-9 and TRBJ1-6; D is unresolved. This CDR3 comprises 13 residues. Germline CDR1 and CDR2: SEHNR and FQNEAQ (reference sequence). The V end was cut by 7 bases, the J end by 7 bases, with 11 bases between. The CDR3 DNA reads TGTGCCAGCAACTGGCAGGTGAATTCACCCCTCCACTTT. Protein: CASNWQVNSPLHF.

The chain carries TRBV6-1 and TRBJ1-3; TRBD1 agrees at 8 bases. The germline gives CDR1 MNHNS, CDR2 SASEGT. Trimming removed 4 bases from V and 4 bases from J; junction bases left unmatched: 3. This CDR3 region has 14 residues. The CDR3: CASSGTGSGNTIYF. CDR3 nucleotide sequence: TGTGCCAGCAGTGGGACAGGGAGCGGAAACACCATATATTTT.

Here the CDR3 reads CASSHLPGLANQETQYF. DNA of the CDR3: TGCGCCAGCAGCCACCTACCGGGACTAGCTAACCAAGAGACCCAGTACTTC. The J gene is TRBJ2-5, the V gene TRBV4-1; 9 bases map to TRBD2. V shed 3 bases and J 0 bases; nucleotides not matched to a gene: 8. Germline V lookup: CDR1 MGHRA, CDR2 YSYEKL. This CDR3 contains 17 residues.

The V and J genes are TRBV2 and TRBJ1-1, with D uncertain. CDR3 length equals 13 residues. The germline V and J ends were trimmed by 1 base and 3 bases, with 6 bases remaining between them. Germline lookup yields CDR1 SNHLY and CDR2 FYNNEI. CDR3 protein: CASSEESHTEAFF. DNA of the CDR3: TGTGCCAGCAGTGAAGAAAGCCACACTGAAGCTTTCTTT.

This clone was seen once. This rearrangement joins TRBV10-2 to TRBJ1-2, with 10 nucleotides matching TRBD1. Trimming removed 6 bases from V and 3 bases from J; junction bases left unmatched: 7. Per germline, CDR1 WSHSY and CDR2 SAAADI. The CDR3 extends over 15 amino acids. CDR3 sequence: CASSSPGTGDYGYTF. The CDR3 DNA sequence: TGCGCCAGCAGCTCCCCCGGGACAGGGGACTATGGCTACACCTTC.

V usage is TRBV28 and J usage is TRBJ2-3; D ambiguous. Trimming stripped 5 bases from V and 9 bases from J, with 12 bases between. This CDR3 comprises 12 residues. Germline CDR1 and CDR2: MDHEN and SYDVKM. The CDR3 DNA sequence: TGTGCCAGCAGTCCAGAATACGGGACGCAGTATTTT. It is translated as CASSPEYGTQYF.

The rearrangement joins TRBV28 to TRBJ1-6; D ambiguous. The germline V and J ends were trimmed by 3 bases and 14 bases, with 8 bases remaining between them. Per the germline V gene, CDR1 is MDHEN and CDR2 is SYDVKM. The CDR3 loop spans 11 amino acids. CDR3 DNA: TGTGCCAGCAGTTTTACGGGGTCCCTCCACTTT. Its protein is CASSFTGSLHF.

The chain combines TRBV7-9 with TRBJ2-1; TRBD1 aligns across 7 bases. Germline V CDR1 and CDR2: SEHNR, FQNEAQ (reference sequence). V lost 2 bases to trimming and J lost 4 bases; unmatched junction nucleotides: 17. CDR3 size: 19 residues. CDR3 in amino acids: CASSLIHRARDSFYNEQFF. The CDR3 DNA reads as TGTGCCAGCAGCTTAATCCATCGTGCCCGGGACAGCTTTTACAATGAGCAGTTCTTC.

The V gene is TRBV7-2, the J gene TRBJ2-7; D unclear. CDR3 length: 13 amino acids. Trimming left V 4 bases short and J 7 bases short, with 14 bases between. Germline CDR1 reads SGHTA; CDR2 reads FQGNSA. CDR3 in DNA: TGTGCCAGCAGCTACGACTCCCTCCGGGAGCAGTACTTC. Amino acid sequence: CASSYDSLREQYF.

This sequence joins TRBV19 and TRBJ2-7, with 7 bases that match TRBD1. This CDR3 region has 15 residues. Trimming at V came to 3 bases and at J to 0 bases, leaving 5 bases not matched to a gene. Germline V gene lookup returns CDR1 LNHDA and CDR2 SQIVND (reference sequence). CDR3: CASSMMGQSSYEQYF. CDR3 DNA sequence: TGTGCCAGTAGTATGATGGGACAGAGCTCCTACGAGCAGTACTTC.

The chain joins TRBV27 to TRBJ1-4; D gene unclear. Germline CDR1 MNHEY, CDR2 SMNVEV (reference sequence). Deletions cut 5 bases from V and 5 bases from J, with 12 bases between. The CDR3 is made up of 14 amino acids. The chain's CDR3 is CASSPGGSNEKLFF. The CDR3 nucleotides are TGTGCCAGCAGTCCCGGCGGTTCGAATGAAAAACTGTTTTTT.

This chain connects TRBV7-8 to TRBJ2-5; tentatively, D is TRBD1 (7 bases). CDR3 length equals 13 residues. CDR1 is SGHVS, CDR2 FQNEAQ, per germline. The ends were cut back, 7 bases at V and 7 bases at J, with 16 bases in the middle. The CDR3 sequence: CASTAGGKGTQYF. The CDR3 DNA is TGTGCCAGCACCGCAGGGGGGAAGGGGACCCAGTACTTC.